Below, 21 T cell receptor beta chains from the same sample are listed, as sequenced in a study of technical replicates of blood from a handful of donors. TCRdb's copy holds only in-frame clones and misses some; the assay was immunoSEQ multiplex PCR. The table lists about 97,000 clones, about 96% of them singletons. The specimen sequenced was T cells isolated from PBMCs. These receptors were taken from a human donor in good health.

The chain is built from TRBV7-3 and TRBJ2-3; D may be TRBD2 (6 bases). Germline CDR1 and CDR2: SGHTA and FQGTGA. Trimming cost V 5 bases and J 3 bases, with 21 bases left between them. This CDR3 spans 17 amino acids. Written as DNA, the CDR3 is TGTGCCAGCAGCCGAGGTTGGGGTAGCGGAAGGACAGATACGCAGTATTTT. Protein: CASSRGWGSGRTDTQYF.

The chain uses TRBV9 and TRBJ1-1, with D unclear. Per the germline V gene, CDR1 is SGDLS and CDR2 is YYNGEE. V lost 2 bases and J 0 bases, leaving 11 bases between the germline ends. This CDR3 spans 15 amino acids. For the CDR3, the DNA is TGTGCCAGCAGCGTTGGAGGACGGGTGAACACTGAAGCTTTCTTT. It translates to CASSVGGRVNTEAFF.

V is TRBV28 and J is TRBJ1-1; 8 nucleotides align to TRBD1. The CDR3 sequence is 15 residues long. Germline assignment: CDR1 MDHEN and CDR2 SYDVKM. Trimming at V came to 7 bases and at J to 1 base, leaving 8 bases not matched to a gene. The CDR3 here is CASTLKGTGNTEAFF. CDR3 coding DNA: TGTGCCAGCACCCTGAAGGGGACAGGGAACACTGAAGCTTTCTTT. Looking up the rest from reference TRBV28 and TRBJ1-1 gives the full variable domain: DVKVTQSSRYLVKRTGEKVFLECVQDMDHENMFWYRQDPGLGLRLIYFSYDVKMKEKGDIPEGYSVSREKKERFSLILESASTNQTSMYLCASTLKGTGNTEAFFGQGTRLTVV.

The chain recombines TRBV7-2 with TRBJ2-1, with 12 bases fitting TRBD2. The length of the CDR3 is 13 residues. Looked up from germline, CDR1 is SGHTA and CDR2 is FQGNSA. V was clipped by 5 bases and J by 15 bases; unmatched bases: 8. Written as DNA, the CDR3 is TGTGCCAGCAGCCCGAAGACTAGCGGGAGAGGGTTCTTC. Amino acids: CASSPKTSGRGFF.

The chain joins TRBV27 to TRBJ2-2, with D tentatively TRBD2 (6 bases). V shed 8 bases and J shed 3 bases, with 16 bases lying between them. The CDR3 covers 15 residues. The germline V gene has CDR1 MNHEY and CDR2 SMNVEV (reference sequence). CDR3 sequence reads: CASGPRDLYTGELFF. CDR3 coding DNA: TGTGCCAGCGGACCTAGGGACTTATACACCGGGGAGCTGTTTTTT.

V usage is TRBV7-9 and J usage is TRBJ2-7, with 9 bases that match TRBD1. Germline trimming cut 5 bases from V and 7 bases from J; bases unmatched to any gene: 12. Germline V CDR1 and CDR2: SEHNR, FQNEAQ (reference sequence). CDR3 length equals 15 residues. CDR3 coding DNA: TGTGCCAGCAGCCTGAACAGGGGGCTGTCGGGAGAGCAGTACTTC. Its protein is CASSLNRGLSGEQYF.

This chain uses TRBV19 with TRBJ2-1, with 9 bases that match TRBD2. CDR3 length: 21 residues. Trimming at V came to 6 bases and at J to 3 bases, leaving 24 bases not matched to a gene. Germline V lookup: CDR1 LNHDA, CDR2 SQIVND (reference sequence). The CDR3 DNA is TGTGCCAGTAGGTCCTTAGGGTTAGCGGGAGAATTTGGAGAGAACTACAATGAGCAGTTCTTC. Protein sequence: CASRSLGLAGEFGENYNEQFF. The full variable domain, its missing parts supplied by reference TRBV19 and TRBJ2-1, is DGGITQSPKYLFRKEGQNVTLSCEQNLNHDAMYWYRQDPGQGLRLIYYSQIVNDFQKGDIAEGYSVSREKKESFPLTVTSAQKNPTAFYLCASRSLGLAGEFGENYNEQFFGPGTRLTVL.

This chain uses TRBV19 with TRBJ2-7, with D possibly being TRBD2 (5 bases). Germline loops: CDR1 LNHDA, CDR2 SQIVND (reference sequence). CDR3 length: 13 residues. V gave up 1 base and J gave up 2 bases, with 6 bases separating them. The DNA for the CDR3 is TGTGCCAGTAGTATAGGGAGGACCTACGAGCAGTACTTC. It codes for CASSIGRTYEQYF.

The chain's CDR3 is CASARGNTEAFF. As DNA, the CDR3 is TGTGCTAGTGCCCGGGGGAACACTGAAGCTTTCTTT. V usage is TRBV12-5 and J usage is TRBJ1-1; D not certain. Germline V gene sequence: CDR1 LGHNT, CDR2 FRNRAP. The CDR3 runs 12 residues. V was cut by 7 bases and J by 1 base, with 7 bases left in between.

The chain uses TRBV11-3 and TRBJ1-3; D not certain. Trimming took 2 bases from V and 2 from J, leaving 10 bases between them. The CDR3 is made up of 15 amino acids. Germline V gene lookup returns CDR1 SGHNT and CDR2 YENEEA. The CDR3 spells CASSLNSVTGNTIYF. The DNA of the CDR3 is TGTGCCAGCAGCTTAAACAGTGTGACTGGAAACACCATATATTTT.

The V call is TRBV5-1, the J call TRBJ2-1; 9 nucleotides line up with TRBD1. The CDR3 is 16 residues long. V lost 0 bases to trimming and J lost 5 bases; unmatched junction nucleotides: 6. Germline V gives CDR1 SGHRS, CDR2 YFSETQ. The CDR3 region has the DNA TGCGCCAGCAGCTTGGCCATCACAGGGGGCCACAATGAGCAGTTCTTC. Residues: CASSLAITGGHNEQFF.

This sequence joins TRBV10-3 and TRBJ2-7, with D tentatively TRBD2 (5 bases). This CDR3 has 13 amino acids. Germline V gene sequence: CDR1 ENHRY, CDR2 SYGVKD. Between the trimmed V and J ends, which lost 11 bases and 1 base, there was a span of 15 bases. The CDR3 region has the DNA TGTGCCGCGCAGCGCCCGGGGTCCTACGAGCAGTACTTC. Its protein is CAAQRPGSYEQYF.

The DNA of the CDR3 is TGTGCCAGCATTGGGACAGGCGGGGATGGCTACACCTTC. Its translation is CASIGTGGDGYTF. This chain joins TRBV2 and TRBJ1-2, with 8 bases that match TRBD1. Germline assignment: CDR1 SNHLY and CDR2 FYNNEI. The CDR3 extends over 13 amino acids. J was trimmed by 6 bases and V by 7 bases; bases with no gene match: 7.

The V call is TRBV27, the J call TRBJ1-1, with D hard to call. The CDR3 runs to 12 residues. Germline CDR1 is MNHEY and CDR2 is SMNVEV (reference sequence). V dropped 7 bases and J dropped 5 bases, with 11 bases sitting between them. CDR3 bases: TGTGCCAGCATTACTACGGGAACTGAAGCTTTCTTT. Amino acid sequence: CASITTGTEAFF.

The chain links TRBV7-3 to TRBJ2-2, with TRBD2 matching 13 bases. Germline V gene sequence: CDR1 SGHTA, CDR2 FQGTGA. With 4 bases clipped from V and 6 bases from J, the junction kept 2 bases outside the gene matches. The CDR3 is 15 residues long. CDR3 sequence: CASSSGTSGAGELFF. Here the CDR3 DNA reads TGTGCCAGCAGCTCCGGGACTAGCGGGGCCGGGGAGCTGTTTTTT.

The CDR3 nucleotides are TGTGCCAGCGGAGTGGGGCAGGTTAATGAAAAACTGTTTTTT. Translated, it gives CASGVGQVNEKLFF. V usage is TRBV5-5 and J usage is TRBJ1-4, with a possible D match to TRBD1 (5 bases). CDR1 is SGHKS, CDR2 YYEKEE, per germline (reference sequence). The CDR3 has 14 residues. Trimming shortened V by 7 bases and J by 4 bases, and 14 bases separated the two germline ends.

The V gene is TRBV19, the J gene TRBJ1-4, with D maybe TRBD1 (5 bases). Trimming took off 5 bases at V and 7 bases at J, with 14 bases between the two ends. Germline CDR1 and CDR2: LNHDA and SQIVND (reference sequence). CDR3 length: 14 residues. The CDR3 is CASSGGTITEKLFF. CDR3 DNA sequence: TGTGCCAGTAGTGGGGGGACGATTACTGAAAAACTGTTTTTT.

V is TRBV30 and J is TRBJ2-1, with D perhaps matching TRBD2 (6 bases). Trimming stripped 5 bases from V and 1 base from J, with 12 bases between. This CDR3 contains 14 residues. CDR1 GTSNPN and CDR2 SVGIG come from the germline V gene (reference sequence). This CDR3 is CAWLRGSSYNEQFF. The CDR3 nucleotides read TGTGCCTGGCTTCGGGGGTCTTCCTACAATGAGCAGTTCTTC.

The rearrangement uses TRBV18 and TRBJ2-7; 11 nucleotides align to TRBD2. The CDR3 sequence is 15 residues long. CDR1 is KGHSH and CDR2 is LQKENI in the germline V gene. V was clipped by 2 bases and J by 5 bases; unmatched bases: 5. The CDR3 reads CASSPLLAGVNEQYF. DNA for the CDR3: TGTGCCAGCTCACCATTACTAGCGGGAGTTAACGAGCAGTACTTC.

The chain joins TRBV5-1 to TRBJ2-5; 7 bases map to TRBD1. The CDR3 covers 15 residues. Germline V CDR1 and CDR2: SGHRS, YFSETQ. Germline trimming cut 7 bases from V and 4 bases from J; bases unmatched to any gene: 13. CDR3 sequence reads: CASSPGGQLGETQYF. The CDR3 region has the DNA TGCGCCAGCTCCCCTGGGGGACAGCTGGGAGAGACCCAGTACTTC.

J is TRBJ2-1 and V is TRBV5-6, with 7 bases identical to TRBD2. Losses at the gene ends were 0 bases for V and 4 bases for J; bases not matched to a gene: 7. Germline V lookup: CDR1 SGHDT, CDR2 YYEEEE. The CDR3 covers 16 residues. In DNA form, the CDR3 reads TGTGCCAGCAGCTTGGAGGGGCTAGCGGCTTACAATGAGCAGTTCTTC. Residues: CASSLEGLAAYNEQFF.